This is a list of T cell receptor beta chains from one sample in a study of cytomegalovirus exposure and HLA in healthy donors. TCRdb keeps only in-frame clones here, not all; method: immunoSEQ multiplex PCR. Among about 99,000 clones listed, about 9.5% were seen once. Sequencing input: PBMCs. The receptor set was obtained from a man aged 40-49 years in good health and CMV-seropositive. The conserved cysteine and the conserved F or W are not part of the CDR3 here.

J gene | V gene | CDR3 protein
TRBJ1-5 | TRBV2 | ASSEAQGPRDQPQH
TRBJ2-3 | TRBV27 | ASSPSYALGTDTQY
TRBJ2-7 | TRBV6-1 | ASRPSGSNYEQY
TRBJ1-1 | TRBV6-6 | ASGIQGGAF
TRBJ2-7 | TRBV19 | ASSRGYNSYEQY
TRBJ2-2 | TRBV28 | ASSLETSGRRLVELF
TRBJ2-7 | TRBV4-3 | ASSPGTGFFEQY
TRBJ2-7 | TRBV25-1 | ASSDFFQGHRSDEQY
TRBJ2-5 | TRBV5-8 | ASSLGQGGRETQY
TRBJ1-2 | TRBV11-2 | ASSPTTVTNYGYT
TRBJ2-5 | TRBV11-2 | ASSLERVGETQY
TRBJ2-3 | TRBV28 | ASSPGQGEEDTQY
TRBJ1-5 | TRBV19 | ASSIVGTANQPQH
TRBJ2-2 | TRBV20-1 | SASPTGELF
TRBJ2-5 | TRBV9 | ASSVGAGVHETQY
TRBJ1-3 | TRBV14 | ASSQVDTGWDDIY
TRBJ2-2 | TRBV5-6 | ASSSTGKGLGELF
TRBJ2-7 | TRBV13 | ASSSIASSYEQY
TRBJ1-2 | TRBV6-6 | ASSPDGRASNYGYP
TRBJ2-2 | TRBV7-8 | ASSTGTGRTGELF
TRBJ2-1 | TRBV10-3 | AIRGTSGGHGNEQF
TRBJ2-1 | TRBV4-1 | ASSRPPGGSGKGTYNEQF